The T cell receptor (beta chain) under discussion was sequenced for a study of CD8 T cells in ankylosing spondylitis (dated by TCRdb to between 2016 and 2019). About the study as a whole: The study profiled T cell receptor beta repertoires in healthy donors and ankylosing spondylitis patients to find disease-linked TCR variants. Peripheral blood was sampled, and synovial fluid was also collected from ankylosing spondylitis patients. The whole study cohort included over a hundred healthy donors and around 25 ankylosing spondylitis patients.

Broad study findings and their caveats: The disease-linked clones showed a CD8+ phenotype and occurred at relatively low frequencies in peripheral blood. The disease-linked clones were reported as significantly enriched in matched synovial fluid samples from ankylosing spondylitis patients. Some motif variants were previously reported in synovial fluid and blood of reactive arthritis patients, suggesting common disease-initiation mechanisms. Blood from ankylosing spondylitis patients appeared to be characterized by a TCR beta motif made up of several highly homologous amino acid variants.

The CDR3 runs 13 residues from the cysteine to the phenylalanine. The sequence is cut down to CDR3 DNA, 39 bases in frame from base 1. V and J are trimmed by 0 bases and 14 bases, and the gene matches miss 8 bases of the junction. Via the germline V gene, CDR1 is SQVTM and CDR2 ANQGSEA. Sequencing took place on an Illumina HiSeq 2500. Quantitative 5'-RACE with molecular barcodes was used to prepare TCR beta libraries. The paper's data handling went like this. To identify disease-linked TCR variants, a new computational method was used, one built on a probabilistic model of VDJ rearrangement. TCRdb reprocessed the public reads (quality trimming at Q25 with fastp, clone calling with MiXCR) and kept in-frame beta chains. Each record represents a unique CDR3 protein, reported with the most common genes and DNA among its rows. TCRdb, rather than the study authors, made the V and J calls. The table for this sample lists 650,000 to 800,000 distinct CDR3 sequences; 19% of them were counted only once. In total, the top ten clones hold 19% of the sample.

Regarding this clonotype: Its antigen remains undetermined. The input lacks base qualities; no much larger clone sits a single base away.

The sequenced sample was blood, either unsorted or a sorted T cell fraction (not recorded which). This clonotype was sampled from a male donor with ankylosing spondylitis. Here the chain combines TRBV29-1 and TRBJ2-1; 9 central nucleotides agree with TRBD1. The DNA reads TGCAGCGTTGAAGATCTAAGAGACAGGGGGAAGTTCTTC. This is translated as CSVEDLRDRGKFF.